The 10 T cell receptor beta chains reported below all come from one sample, sequenced in a study of blood T cells in healthy people across ages. A sample-barcoded 5' primer and a J-beta primer mix were used in a second PCR of roughly 7 to 12 cycles. Via MiXCR, TCRdb re-called the 5' RACE reads, giving one row per CDR3 protein. Altogether approximately 2,000,000 distinct CDR3 sequences are present, 35% to 50% being singletons, with the ten largest covering 23%. The sample was blood. All receptors come from a human donor in good health.

This clonotype was detected a few times. This sequence joins TRBV15 and TRBJ2-3; tentatively, D is TRBD2 (7 bases). The CDR3 covers 14 residues. Trimming left V 4 bases short and J 5 bases short, with 13 bases between. The germline V gene has CDR1 LNHNV and CDR2 YYDKDF (reference sequence). The CDR3 DNA reads as TGTGCCACCAGCAACCGCGGGGGCGGAGATACGCAGTATTTT. It is translated as CATSNRGGGDTQYF.

The chain has TRBV4-1 and TRBJ1-2; D uncertain. Trimming left V 4 bases short and J 8 bases short, with 20 bases between. This CDR3 is built from 15 residues. Per germline, CDR1 MGHRA and CDR2 YSYEKL. The CDR3 coding sequence is TGCGCCAGCAGCCCTCGGGATCCTCTGAAAAAGGGCTACACCTTC. Translating gives CASSPRDPLKKGYTF.

The chain employs TRBV5-1 and TRBJ2-5; no reliable D call. Germline V CDR1 and CDR2: SGHRS, YFSETQ. Trimming removed 0 bases at V and 5 bases at J, with 14 bases between. The CDR3 loop spans 15 amino acids. CDR3 coding DNA: TGCGCCAGCAGCTTGGCGGCCGGCTGGCAGGAGACCCAGTACTTC. Translation: CASSLAAGWQETQYF.

The chain links TRBV5-1 to TRBJ2-5; 9 bases are shared with TRBD1. The DNA end favors TRBJ2-7, so the J call may be wrong. The length of the CDR3 is 15 residues. From germline, CDR1 is SGHRS and CDR2 YFSETQ. CDR3 in DNA: TGCGCCAGCAGCTTTACGGACAGGGGATTCTACGAGCAGTACTTC. Amino acids: CASSFTDRGFYEQYF.

The V call is TRBV5-1, the J call TRBJ2-1; 7 nucleotides align to TRBD2. The CDR3 totals 19 residues. The V gene's germline CDR1 is SGHRS and CDR2 YFSETQ. V trimming: 4 bases; J trimming: 2 bases; junction bases outside the gene matches: 18. CDR3 amino acids: CASSLWNPLAPTTYNEQFF. As DNA, the CDR3 is TGCGCCAGCAGCCTGTGGAATCCACTAGCGCCAACCACCTACAATGAGCAGTTCTTC.

This chain links TRBV29-1 with TRBJ2-7, with TRBD1 matching over 10 bases. Germline V gene lookup returns CDR1 SQVTM and CDR2 ANQGSEA. The V and J ends lost 6 bases and 3 bases, in that order; junction bases with no gene match: 5. The CDR3 extends over 13 amino acids. CDR3 residues: CSVTGTGDYEQYF. In DNA form, the CDR3 reads TGCAGCGTCACCGGGACAGGGGACTACGAGCAGTACTTC.

This clonotype was counted once. Relative to the germline gene, one junction end is altered; a read error may explain this. The chain combines TRBV7-9 with TRBJ2-1, with D perhaps matching TRBD1 (5 bases). Germline values: CDR1 SEHNR, CDR2 FQNEAQ (reference sequence). This CDR3 contains 16 residues. Here the CDR3 reads CASSLVVTAGWNERFF. Written as DNA, the CDR3 is TGTGCCAGCAGCTTAGTCGTGACAGCCGGATGGAATGAGCGGTTCTTC.

This clonotype turned up a few times. The J gene is TRBJ2-7, the V gene TRBV15; D uncertain. The V end was cut by 0 bases, the J end by 7 bases, with 16 bases between. Germline CDR1 reads LNHNV; CDR2 reads YYDKDF (reference sequence). There are 15 residues in the CDR3. The CDR3 region has the DNA TGTGCCACCAGCAGAGATCTCGGCTCCTTCAATGAGCAGTACTTC. This codes for CATSRDLGSFNEQYF.

This clonotype was observed a handful of times. The V and J genes are TRBV7-2 and TRBJ2-5; 7 nucleotides match TRBD1. Per the germline V gene, CDR1 is SGHTA and CDR2 is FQGNSA. This CDR3 spans 16 amino acids. The ends lost 0 bases at V and 6 bases at J; junction bases unmatched: 10. CDR3 DNA sequence: TGTGCCAGCAGCTTAGCTAGAGGGGGCGGTGAAAAGACCCAGTACTTC. It yields the protein CASSLARGGGEKTQYF.

This clonotype has only a few counts. Sequence at one end of the junction differs from germline and may be a read error. The chain is built from TRBV28 and TRBJ2-6, with D possibly TRBD1 on 6 matching bases. Germline V gene lookup returns CDR1 MDHEN and CDR2 SYDVKM. This CDR3 is built from 17 residues. The CDR3 DNA reads TGTGCCATCAGGGGACCGGACAGCGATCCTGGGGCCAATGTCCTGACTTTC. It codes for CAIRGPDSDPGANVLTF.